A selection of T cell receptor beta chains follows, all from one sample in a study of cytomegalovirus exposure and HLA in healthy donors. Only in-frame clones appear in the TCRdb table, and some are missing; sequencing was by immunoSEQ multiplex PCR. The table records about 140,000 clones, over 75% of them present only once. The sample was PBMCs. Receptors were obtained from a man under 40 in good health. Both conserved end residues are part of each CDR3. A D gene is named only where the DNA matches it firmly. Size is stated for part of the rows, as once, few or many counts, or as a class when the clone is expanded.

d_call: TRBD2; v_call: TRBV5-1; clone_size: NA; j_call: TRBJ2-3; cdr3_aa: CASNREGLHTDTQYF; cdr3_nt: TGCGCCAGCAACCGGGAGGGCTTGCACACAGATACGCAGTATTTT
d_call: TRBD2; v_call: TRBV30; clone_size: NA; j_call: TRBJ2-5; cdr3_aa: CAWSVGGEQYF; cdr3_nt: TGTGCCTGGAGTGTCGGGGGGGAGCAGTACTTC
d_call: TRBD2; v_call: TRBV6-6; clone_size: NA; j_call: TRBJ2-7; cdr3_aa: CASSYEREGRQQYF; cdr3_nt: TGTGCCAGCAGTTACGAGCGGGAGGGCCGACAGCAGTACTTC
d_call: NA; v_call: TRBV25-1; clone_size: few; j_call: TRBJ1-1; cdr3_aa: CASSEWESRAFF; cdr3_nt: TGTGCCAGCAGTGAATGGGAGTCTCGAGCTTTCTTT
d_call: NA; v_call: TRBV2; clone_size: once; j_call: TRBJ2-1; cdr3_aa: CATGGTYNEQFF; cdr3_nt: TGTGCCACCGGAGGTACGTACAATGAGCAGTTCTTC
d_call: NA; v_call: TRBV19; clone_size: NA; j_call: TRBJ2-1; cdr3_aa: CASRTLNEQFF; cdr3_nt: TGTGCCAGTAGGACTCTTAATGAGCAGTTCTTC
d_call: NA; v_call: TRBV4-3; clone_size: NA; j_call: TRBJ2-5; cdr3_aa: CASSQEEQKQETQYF; cdr3_nt: TGCGCCAGCAGCCAAGAAGAACAGAAACAAGAGACCCAGTACTTC
d_call: TRBD1; v_call: TRBV10-3; clone_size: NA; j_call: TRBJ2-7; cdr3_aa: CAISEGQGAYEQYF; cdr3_nt: TGTGCCATCAGTGAGGGGCAGGGGGCCTACGAGCAGTACTTC
d_call: NA; v_call: TRBV25-1; clone_size: NA; j_call: TRBJ1-1; cdr3_aa: CASSKTGHLGTEAFF; cdr3_nt: TGTGCCAGCAGTAAAACGGGACACCTGGGCACTGAAGCTTTCTTT
d_call: NA; v_call: TRBV19; clone_size: few; j_call: TRBJ1-1; cdr3_aa: CASSISVNTEAFF; cdr3_nt: TGTGCCAGTAGTATATCAGTGAACACTGAAGCTTTCTTT
d_call: NA; v_call: TRBV7-2; clone_size: NA; j_call: TRBJ2-3; cdr3_aa: CASSPRRSGTDTQYF; cdr3_nt: TGTGCCAGCAGCCCTAGACGATCGGGCACAGATACGCAGTATTTT
d_call: TRBD2; v_call: TRBV29-1; clone_size: NA; j_call: TRBJ2-1; cdr3_aa: CSVVAGGNEQFF; cdr3_nt: TGCAGCGTAGTAGCGGGGGGGAATGAGCAGTTCTTC
d_call: TRBD1; v_call: TRBV19; clone_size: NA; j_call: TRBJ1-5; cdr3_aa: CASSGTGNQPQHF; cdr3_nt: TGTGCCAGTAGTGGGACAGGGAATCAGCCCCAGCATTTT
d_call: TRBD2; v_call: TRBV28; clone_size: NA; j_call: TRBJ2-1; cdr3_aa: CASSWPGLAGRGQFF; cdr3_nt: TGTGCCAGCAGTTGGCCGGGGCTAGCGGGCCGGGGGCAGTTCTTC
d_call: NA; v_call: TRBV7-2; clone_size: NA; j_call: TRBJ2-7; cdr3_aa: CASSRSYEQYF; cdr3_nt: TGTGCCAGCAGTCGTTCCTACGAGCAGTACTTC
d_call: NA; v_call: TRBV2; clone_size: NA; j_call: TRBJ2-7; cdr3_aa: CASRSSEQYF; cdr3_nt: TGTGCCAGCAGGTCATCCGAGCAGTACTTC
d_call: NA; v_call: TRBV4-3; clone_size: NA; j_call: TRBJ1-1; cdr3_aa: CASSQDSGVEAFF; cdr3_nt: TGCGCCAGCAGCCAAGATTCAGGGGTTGAAGCTTTCTTT
d_call: NA; v_call: TRBV29-1; clone_size: NA; j_call: TRBJ2-4; cdr3_aa: CSVEAGAPKNIQYF; cdr3_nt: TGCAGCGTTGAAGCTGGGGCGCCCAAAAACATTCAGTACTTC
d_call: TRBD1; v_call: TRBV7-6; clone_size: few; j_call: TRBJ2-7; cdr3_aa: CASSSRTGVVYEQYF; cdr3_nt: TGTGCCAGCAGCTCACGGACAGGGGTGGTCTACGAGCAGTACTTC
d_call: TRBD2; v_call: TRBV27; clone_size: NA; j_call: TRBJ2-2; cdr3_aa: CASSPPGLVAGELFF; cdr3_nt: TGTGCCAGCAGCCCCCCGGGACTAGTGGCCGGGGAGCTGTTTTTT
d_call: NA; v_call: TRBV5-6; clone_size: few; j_call: TRBJ1-2; cdr3_aa: CASSFEGGYTF; cdr3_nt: TGTGCCAGCAGCTTCGAGGGTGGCTACACCTTC
d_call: TRBD2; v_call: TRBV7-2; clone_size: NA; j_call: TRBJ2-5; cdr3_aa: CASSPSSGRALETQYF; cdr3_nt: TGTGCCAGCAGCCCATCTAGCGGGAGGGCCCTGGAGACCCAGTACTTC